The clone carrying this T cell receptor beta chain occurred many times. The data were taken from a study of early T cells in non-severe SARS-CoV-2 infection. V was trimmed by 5 bases and J by 9 bases, leaving 17 bases between them. CDR3 length: 13 amino acids. The V gene's germline CDR1 is MNHEY and CDR2 SVGEGT. TCRdb itself ran the 5' RACE reads through MiXCR, one entry per CDR3 protein. The profile shows approximately 50,000 distinct CDR3 sequences, approximately 10% of them singletons. The rearrangement joins TRBV6-2 or TRBV6-3 to TRBJ2-7; D is unclear. The sequence came from an adult who was a healthcare worker with PCR-confirmed SARS-CoV-2 infection or an uninfected control (not recorded which). Specimen: whole blood. CDR3 residues: CASSNGPSAPQYF. DNA for the CDR3: TGTGCCAGCAGTAACGGACCGAGCGCGCCGCAGTACTTC.